The 30 T cell receptor beta chains below all came from one sample that was sequenced in a study of T cell responses to AZD1222 COVID-19 vaccine. Measured with immunoSEQ multiplex PCR; TCRdb has only the in-frame clones, and not every one. The table includes about 120,000 clones, approximately 94% detected once. Sample: peripheral blood, taken 28 days after the second AZD1222 dose. These receptors were obtained from an adult who received the AZD1222 COVID-19 vaccine.

The rearrangement uses TRBV4-1 and TRBJ2-7; D may match TRBD1 or TRBD2 (5 bases each). This CDR3 comprises 15 residues. Trimming stripped 0 bases from V and 5 bases from J, with 14 bases between. CDR1 MGHRA and CDR2 YSYEKL come from the germline V gene. The DNA for the CDR3 is TGCGCCAGCAGCCAAGATTTCCAGCGAGGGGACGAGCAGTACTTC. Translation gives CASSQDFQRGDEQYF.

The rearrangement links TRBV18 to TRBJ1-1, with D unclear. Trimming removed 6 bases from V and 1 base from J, with 15 bases in between. Germline V gene sequence: CDR1 KGHSH, CDR2 LQKENI. The CDR3 spans 15 residues. DNA of the CDR3: TGTGCCAGCTCCCCCCAACATTCGGAGAACACTGAAGCTTTCTTT. Residues: CASSPQHSENTEAFF.

The sample holds a few counts of this clone. The chain recombines TRBV6-5 with TRBJ2-2, with D unresolved. CDR1 and CDR2 (germline): MNHEY, SVGAGI. Deletions cut 2 bases from V and 0 bases from J, with 7 bases between. The CDR3 consists of 15 residues. The CDR3 region is CASSYERPNTGELFF. The CDR3 nucleotides are TGTGCCAGCAGTTACGAGCGCCCGAACACCGGGGAGCTGTTTTTT.

J is TRBJ2-4 and V is TRBV5-1; 8 bases align to TRBD1. The germline gives CDR1 SGHRS, CDR2 YFSETQ. This CDR3 spans 14 amino acids. V was clipped by 0 bases and J by 5 bases; unmatched bases: 1. CDR3 nucleotides: TGCGCCAGCAGCTTGGACAGGGGGGAAAACATTCAGTACTTC. Its protein is CASSLDRGENIQYF.

The J gene is TRBJ1-4, the V gene TRBV3-1 (or the pseudogene TRBV3-2); 10 bases are a match to TRBD1. With V trimmed by 3 bases and J by 7 bases, 5 bases remained unmatched. Looked up from germline, CDR1 is LGHDT and CDR2 is YNNKEL (reference sequence). The CDR3 is 15 residues long. This CDR3 reads CASSQHGTGVEKLFF. CDR3 DNA sequence: TGTGCCAGCAGCCAGCACGGGACAGGGGTTGAAAAACTGTTTTTT.

This clone was found once. V gene TRBV11-2 combines with J gene TRBJ1-1; 8 nucleotides match TRBD1. The CDR3 totals 14 residues. Germline V gene lookup returns CDR1 SGHAT and CDR2 FQNNGV. The V gene end was trimmed by 5 bases and the J gene end by 5 bases; junction bases not matched to a gene: 7. CDR3 sequence (DNA): TGTGCCAGCAGCAGGGCAGGGGGCAGGACTGAAGCTTTCTTT. Protein: CASSRAGGRTEAFF.

The CDR3 region is CASSFSRPYDADTQYF. The CDR3 coding sequence is TGTGCCAGCAGTTTCTCCCGGCCATACGACGCAGATACGCAGTATTTT. The chain links TRBV27 to TRBJ2-3; no definite D call. The CDR3 covers 16 residues. V shed 3 bases and J shed 4 bases, with 17 bases lying between them. The germline V gene has CDR1 MNHEY and CDR2 SMNVEV (reference sequence).

The V and J genes are TRBV2 and TRBJ1-1; 8 bases align to TRBD1. This CDR3 is 13 amino acids long. Trimming cost V 6 bases and J 7 bases; bases outside gene matches: 7. The germline gives CDR1 SNHLY, CDR2 FYNNEI. CDR3 in DNA: TGTGCCAGCAGGGGCGGACAGGGCATTGAAGCTTTCTTT. This translates into CASRGGQGIEAFF.

The chain employs TRBV4-2 and TRBJ2-3; TRBD2 agrees at 13 bases. The CDR3 runs to 16 residues. Trimming cost V 0 bases and J 5 bases; bases outside gene matches: 2. From germline, CDR1 is LGHNA and CDR2 YNFKEQ. The CDR3, as DNA: TGTGCCAGCAGCCAAGAACTAGCGGGGGGGAGAGATACGCAGTATTTT. Translated: CASSQELAGGRDTQYF.

The V gene is TRBV5-8, the J gene TRBJ1-5; TRBD1 aligns across 8 bases. Losses at the gene ends were 1 base for V and 0 bases for J; bases not matched to a gene: 3. The CDR3 extends over 16 amino acids. Germline CDR1 and CDR2: SGHTS and YDEGEE. CDR3 DNA: TGTGCCAGCAGCTTGAGGACAGGGTATAGCAATCAGCCCCAGCATTTT. It specifies CASSLRTGYSNQPQHF.

The chain joins TRBV19 to TRBJ1-2; no definite D call. Looked up from germline, CDR1 is LNHDA and CDR2 is SQIVND (reference sequence). The ends were cut back, 4 bases at V and 5 bases at J, with 8 bases in the middle. The CDR3 consists of 12 residues. As DNA, the CDR3 is TGTGCCAGTAGTAGTCTGGGGTATGGCTACACCTTC. Encoded protein: CASSSLGYGYTF.

The chain uses TRBV7-9 and TRBJ2-7, with D uncertain. Germline lookup yields CDR1 SEHNR and CDR2 FQNEAQ (reference sequence). Trimming stripped 5 bases from V and 8 bases from J, with 10 bases between. CDR3 length: 11 amino acids. This chain's CDR3 is CASSLLRQQYF. The CDR3 coding sequence is TGTGCCAGCAGCCTCTTGCGTCAGCAGTACTTC.

The rearrangement uses TRBV7-9 and TRBJ1-1; D gene uncertain. V shed 5 bases and J shed 2 bases, with 12 bases lying between them. CDR1 and CDR2 (germline): SEHNR, FQNEAQ (reference sequence). The CDR3 spans 14 residues. CDR3 amino acids: CASSLTGGNTEAFF. As DNA, the CDR3 is TGTGCCAGCAGCCTTACGGGCGGTAACACTGAAGCTTTCTTT.

The genes are TRBV13 and TRBJ1-3, with a possible D match to TRBD1 (5 bases). Germline V lookup: CDR1 PRHDT, CDR2 FYEKMQ (reference sequence). This CDR3 region has 16 residues. V gave up 5 bases and J gave up 0 bases, with 14 bases separating them. This CDR3 reads CASSLTGRNSGNTIYF. The CDR3, as DNA: TGTGCCAGCAGCCTAACGGGACGGAACTCTGGAAACACCATATATTTT. Together with reference TRBV13 and TRBJ1-3, the CDR3 gives the full variable domain: AAGVIQSPRHLIKEKRETATLKCYPIPRHDTVYWYQQGPGQDPQFLISFYEKMQSDKGSIPDRFSAQQFSDYHSELNMSSLELGDSALYFCASSLTGRNSGNTIYFGEGSWLTVV.

This CDR3 is CASSPGQGGPLNTEAFF. In DNA, the CDR3 is TGTGCCAGCTCACCAGGACAAGGTGGCCCCTTAAACACTGAAGCTTTCTTT. V and J are TRBV18 and TRBJ1-1; D is possibly TRBD1 (5 bases). Germline CDR1 reads KGHSH; CDR2 reads LQKENI. Trimming took 2 bases from V and 2 from J, leaving 18 bases between them. The CDR3 spans 17 residues.

The rearrangement joins TRBV6-6 to TRBJ1-5; D is possibly TRBD1 (6 bases). Germline CDR1 MNHNY, CDR2 SVGAGI (reference sequence). CDR3 size: 13 residues. Trimming took 7 bases from V and 4 from J, leaving 11 bases between them. The CDR3 is CASNIGGNQPQHF. CDR3 in DNA: TGTGCCAGCAATATAGGGGGGAATCAGCCCCAGCATTTT.

The chain couples TRBV9 to TRBJ1-2, with a tentative D call TRBD1 (6 bases). Germline V gene lookup returns CDR1 SGDLS and CDR2 YYNGEE. V lost 0 bases to trimming and J lost 8 bases, with 20 bases between them. The CDR3 is 16 residues long. CDR3 DNA sequence: TGTGCCAGCAGCGTAGGAGGTCGGGGGCGCATAATGGGCTACACCTTC. Translating it yields CASSVGGRGRIMGYTF. The entire variable domain, with the rest obtained from reference TRBV9 and TRBJ1-2, is as follows: DSGVTQTPKHLITATGQRVTLRCSPRSGDLSVYWYQQSLDQGLQFLIQYYNGEERAKGNILERFSAQQFPDLHSELNLSSLELGDSALYFCASSVGGRGRIMGYTFGSGTRLTVV.

This chain links TRBV28 with TRBJ1-1; D is unresolved. This CDR3 region has 13 residues. Trimming left V 7 bases short and J 0 bases short, with 9 bases between. Per the germline V gene, CDR1 is MDHEN and CDR2 is SYDVKM. The CDR3 spells CASTRRVNTEAFF. The CDR3 nucleotides are TGTGCCAGCACACGGCGGGTGAACACTGAAGCTTTCTTT.

V usage is TRBV6-5 and J usage is TRBJ2-7, with 8 bases matching TRBD1. The CDR3 is 14 amino acids. CDR1 and CDR2 (germline): MNHEY, SVGAGI. V gave up 7 bases and J gave up 3 bases; unmatched junction bases: 8. CDR3 sequence (DNA): TGTGCCAGCAACTTCTGGACAGGGAACTACGAGCAGTACTTC. It is translated as CASNFWTGNYEQYF.

J is TRBJ1-5 and V is TRBV4-1, with D perhaps TRBD1 (5 bases). There are 14 residues in the CDR3. Between the trimmed V and J ends, which lost 3 bases and 5 bases, there was a span of 11 bases. Germline V lookup: CDR1 MGHRA, CDR2 YSYEKL. Here the CDR3 reads CASSQTTGYQPQHF. The CDR3, as DNA: TGCGCCAGCAGCCAGACCACAGGCTATCAGCCCCAGCATTTT.

The chain has TRBV6-5 and TRBJ1-2; D is possibly TRBD1 (5 bases). The CDR3 loop spans 15 amino acids. Looked up from germline, CDR1 is MNHEY and CDR2 is SVGAGI. Trimming pared 2 bases from V and 8 bases from J, leaving 18 bases between. The CDR3: CASSYDASGQGGYTF. The CDR3, as DNA: TGTGCCAGCAGTTACGATGCCAGCGGGCAGGGCGGCTACACCTTC.

The chain is built from TRBV7-2 and TRBJ1-4; D gene uncertain. V lost 1 base and J 3 bases, leaving 6 bases between the germline ends. The CDR3 loop spans 14 amino acids. Germline loops: CDR1 SGHTA, CDR2 FQGNSA. The CDR3 spells CASSLGQANEKLFF. CDR3 bases: TGTGCCAGCAGCTTAGGGCAGGCTAATGAAAAACTGTTTTTT.

This clone was seen just once. One junction end disagrees with the germline gene, perhaps due to a read error. The CDR3 sequence: CASSIVEGTEAFF. The CDR3 DNA follows: TGTGCCAGTAGTATAGTCGAGGGGACTGAGGCTTTCTTT. The chain employs TRBV19 and TRBJ1-1, with D possibly being TRBD1 (5 bases). The CDR3 has 13 amino acids. Germline assignment: CDR1 LNHDA and CDR2 SQIVND (reference sequence).

This chain connects TRBV11-2 to TRBJ1-5, with 8 bases lining up with TRBD1. The CDR3 extends over 16 amino acids. V lost 5 bases to trimming and J lost 0 bases; unmatched junction nucleotides: 6. Germline V gene lookup returns CDR1 SGHAT and CDR2 FQNNGV. DNA of the CDR3: TGTGCCAGCAGCCCCCGGACAGGGAGTAGCAATCAGCCCCAGCATTTT. This sequence encodes CASSPRTGSSNQPQHF.

This chain connects TRBV3-1 (or the pseudogene TRBV3-2) to TRBJ1-2; 9 nucleotides line up with TRBD1. The germline CDR1 and CDR2 sequences are LGHDT and YNNKEL (reference sequence). CDR3 length: 15 amino acids. J lost 7 bases, V lost 6 bases, and 12 bases had no gene match. CDR3 sequence (DNA): TGTGCCAGCAGGGACACCGGGACAGGGAGGGGTGGCTACACCTTC. It yields the protein CASRDTGTGRGGYTF.

J is TRBJ2-1 and V is TRBV3-1 (or the pseudogene TRBV3-2); D remains ambiguous. The CDR3 spans 14 residues. Germline loops: CDR1 LGHDT, CDR2 YNNKEL (reference sequence). Trimming left V 1 base short and J 7 bases short, with 11 bases between. The CDR3 loop reads CASSQGSPINEQFF. The CDR3 region has the DNA TGTGCCAGCAGCCAAGGTTCACCAATAAATGAGCAGTTCTTC.

The chain employs TRBV25-1 and TRBJ2-1; possibly TRBD2 for D (5 bases). The CDR3 runs to 15 residues. The germline V gene has CDR1 MGHDK and CDR2 SYGVNS. V was clipped by 3 bases and J by 8 bases, with 17 bases between them. CDR3 sequence: CASSEGPTGVYEQFF. CDR3 DNA: TGTGCCAGCAGTGAGGGTCCGACCGGGGTGTATGAGCAGTTCTTC. The whole variable domain, remainder taken from reference TRBV25-1 and TRBJ2-1, is EADIYQTPRYLVIGTGKKITLECSQTMGHDKMYWYQQDPGMELHLIHYSYGVNSTEKGDLSSESTVSRIRTEHFPLTLESARPSHTSQYLCASSEGPTGVYEQFFGPGTRLTVL.

This sequence joins TRBV12-3 or TRBV12-4 and TRBJ1-1; D remains ambiguous. V was trimmed by 7 bases and J by 2 bases, leaving 11 bases between them. The CDR3 spans 13 residues. The CDR3 here is CASKGPLNTEAFF. Written as DNA, the CDR3 is TGTGCCAGCAAAGGACCGTTAAACACTGAAGCTTTCTTT.

The rearrangement links TRBV7-6 to TRBJ2-1, with unresolved D. In germline, CDR1 is SGHVS, CDR2 FNYEAQ. The CDR3 is 15 residues long. V was trimmed by 1 base and J by 3 bases, leaving 10 bases between them. CDR3 in DNA: TGTGCCAGCAGCTTAGAAGCAGGAGTCTACAATGAGCAGTTCTTC. Protein sequence: CASSLEAGVYNEQFF.

This rearrangement joins TRBV5-1 to TRBJ2-7; D is perhaps TRBD2 (7 bases). The CDR3 covers 14 residues. Per germline, CDR1 SGHRS and CDR2 YFSETQ. V dropped 4 bases and J dropped 2 bases, with 13 bases sitting between them. The CDR3 here is CASSTGGHAYEQYF. As DNA, the CDR3 is TGCGCCAGCAGCACCGGGGGGCACGCCTACGAGCAGTACTTC.